This T cell receptor beta chain was obtained from a study of shared clonotypes between healthy human individuals. Study-level background: Each donor had three CD4 naive, three CD4 memory, two CD8 naive and one CD8 memory plate. Broader study findings: Non-shared clonotypes were found to have lower generation probabilities than the clonotypes that were shared by all four of the sorted-subset donors. Approximately 5% was the fraction of naive CD4 clonotypes found shared across several donors.

About this clone: Antigen specificity is unknown.

There are 15 residues in the CDR3. Trimming stripped 5 bases from V and 5 bases from J, with 18 bases between. The germline V gene encodes CDR1 SGHTA and CDR2 FQGNSA. Assay: immunoSEQ multiplex PCR; the TCRdb copy retains only in-frame clones and omits some. The table lists under 1,100,000 clones, roughly 80% of them singletons. This clonotype was sampled from a man younger than 35 in good health. The V call is TRBV7-2, the J call TRBJ2-5; no clear D gene. Sequencing used memory CD4+ T cells sorted from blood. Subset defined: CD45RA-negative fraction. The CDR3 nucleotides read TGTGCCAGCAGCCTTAATCTCCTATCAAGGGAGACCCAGTACTTC. This encodes CASSLNLLSRETQYF.